These 25 T cell receptor beta chains share one sample of origin, sequenced in a study of CD8 T cells in ankylosing spondylitis. In TCRdb, the 5' RACE reads were re-called with MiXCR into one record per CDR3 protein. This sample has about 330,000 distinct CDR3 sequences; approximately 8% occur once, and the top ten carry about 14%. These TCRs are of unknown antigen specificity. Study results and caveats: Made up of about eight highly homologous variants, a TCR beta motif appeared characteristic of ankylosing spondylitis blood.

The sample comprised blood, either unsorted or a sorted T cell fraction (not recorded which). These receptors all stem from a male donor with ankylosing spondylitis.

This clonotype has just a few counts. This chain connects TRBV18 to TRBJ2-1, with D hard to call. Between the trimmed V and J ends, which lost 6 bases and 6 bases, there was a span of 18 bases. Germline loops: CDR1 KGHSH, CDR2 LQKENI. The CDR3 spans 15 residues. This chain's CDR3 is CASSPLGRLGNEQFF. The CDR3 nucleotides are TGTGCCAGCTCTCCCCTAGGGCGCTTGGGCAATGAGCAGTTCTTC.

Many counts were recorded for this clonotype. The rearrangement links TRBV20-1 to TRBJ1-2; possible D gene TRBD1, 5 bases. The CDR3 has 17 residues. Trimming pared 3 bases from V and 1 base from J, leaving 21 bases between. The germline gives CDR1 DFQATT, CDR2 SNEGSKA (reference sequence). The CDR3, as DNA: TGCAGTGCTAGTGCTCCGGGACTAAACTCCCTTAACTATGGCTACACCTTC. Translated: CSASAPGLNSLNYGYTF.

Notes on this clonotype: This may come from a read error, since a much larger clone is one base off. This rearrangement joins TRBV12-3 or TRBV12-4 to TRBJ2-1, with 7 bases lining up with TRBD2. The CDR3 covers 16 residues. The CDR3 DNA follows: TGTGCCAGCAGTTTTTTTGGCGGGAGCTCCTACAATAAGCAGTTCTTC. Translated: CASSFFGGSSYNKQFF.

V usage is TRBV7-3 and J usage is TRBJ2-1; 8 bases are a match to TRBD2. Germline assignment: CDR1 SGHTA and CDR2 FQGTGA. The CDR3 loop spans 16 amino acids. J was trimmed by 5 bases and V by 4 bases; bases with no gene match: 10. The CDR3 here is CASSSSWAGGNNEQFF. The DNA for the CDR3 is TGTGCCAGCAGCTCCTCCTGGGCGGGAGGAAACAATGAGCAGTTCTTC.

The chain couples TRBV11-3 to TRBJ1-3, with D possibly being TRBD1 (5 bases). Trimming cost V 6 bases and J 0 bases, with 12 bases left between them. This CDR3 contains 15 residues. CDR1 and CDR2 (germline): SGHNT, YENEEA. In DNA form, the CDR3 reads TGTGCCAGCAGTCAAACAGGTCTCTCTGGAAACACCATATATTTT. This translates into CASSQTGLSGNTIYF.

This clonotype was detected a few times. The chain is built from TRBV7-3 and TRBJ2-3; 7 bases agree with TRBD2. The CDR3 contains 14 residues. Trimming took 3 bases from V and 0 from J; bases not matched to a gene: 0. Looked up from germline, CDR1 is SGHTA and CDR2 is FQGTGA. CDR3: CASSLRESTDTQYF. The CDR3 DNA sequence: TGTGCCAGCAGCTTGCGGGAGAGCACAGATACGCAGTATTTT.

Only a few counts were recorded for this clonotype. V is TRBV7-8 and J is TRBJ1-4; perhaps TRBD1 as D (5 bases). Trimming removed 5 bases at V and 7 bases at J, with 5 bases between. The CDR3 is made up of 11 amino acids. Germline V gene lookup returns CDR1 SGHVS and CDR2 FQNEAQ. CDR3 residues: CASSGGEKLFF. The CDR3 nucleotides read TGTGCCAGCAGCGGGGGTGAAAAACTGTTTTTT.

The table lists this clonotype with a few counts. The V call is TRBV12-5, the J call TRBJ1-5; D is undetermined. This CDR3 is 22 amino acids long. Trimming left V 0 bases short and J 0 bases short, with 27 bases between. Germline V gene lookup returns CDR1 LGHNT and CDR2 FRNRAP. DNA for the CDR3: TGTGCTAGTGGTTTGGTACGTAGGTGGGTGGCAGACGGGAATCCTAGCAATCAGCCCCAGCATTTT. Translation gives CASGLVRRWVADGNPSNQPQHF.

This clonotype was recorded at least ten times. The chain joins TRBV5-1 to TRBJ2-1; 14 positions match TRBD2. CDR3 length equals 15 residues. Germline V gene sequence: CDR1 SGHRS, CDR2 YFSETQ. V lost 3 bases, J lost 6 bases, and 2 bases stayed unmatched. The CDR3 is CASSSTSGRGNEQFF. In DNA form, the CDR3 reads TGCGCCAGCAGCTCGACTAGCGGGAGGGGCAATGAGCAGTTCTTC.

This clonotype has at least ten counts. This chain uses TRBV11-2 with TRBJ2-1, with 10 bases that match TRBD2. Germline CDR1 reads SGHAT; CDR2 reads FQNNGV. V was pared by 1 base and J by 12 bases, with 6 bases of the junction left unmatched. The CDR3 is 14 residues long. The DNA for the CDR3 is TGTGCCAGCAGCTTAGGGGCTAGCGGGAGAAGGCAGTTCTTC. Protein sequence: CASSLGASGRRQFF.

The sample holds a few counts of this clonotype. V usage is TRBV27 and J usage is TRBJ2-2; D call uncertain. The germline V and J ends were trimmed by 0 bases and 1 base, with 12 bases remaining between them. The CDR3 consists of 17 residues. Germline CDR1 and CDR2: MNHEY and SMNVEV (reference sequence). CDR3 DNA: TGTGCCAGCAGTTTATCGGTTAAGCCCCTGAACACCGGGGAGCTGTTTTTT. Protein sequence: CASSLSVKPLNTGELFF.

The V call is TRBV6-4, the J call TRBJ2-1, with D hard to call. The CDR3 totals 14 residues. The germline CDR1 and CDR2 sequences are MRHNA and SNTAGT. V gave up 5 bases and J gave up 3 bases, with 11 bases separating them. The CDR3 protein is CASSLTSDYNEQFF. The CDR3 DNA reads as TGTGCCAGCAGTTTAACGAGTGACTACAATGAGCAGTTCTTC.

This clonotype has just a few counts. The V gene is TRBV2, the J gene TRBJ2-5; D is ambiguous. Germline CDR1 reads SNHLY; CDR2 reads FYNNEI. The CDR3 runs to 14 residues. V was clipped by 9 bases and J by 7 bases, with 21 bases between them. The CDR3 spells CASILGREVVTQYF. Written as DNA, the CDR3 is TGTGCCAGTATCCTAGGGCGAGAGGTGGTGACCCAGTACTTC.

V and J are TRBV5-6 and TRBJ2-5, with 7 bases that match TRBD2. CDR1 and CDR2 from the germline V gene are SGHDT and YYEEEE. The CDR3 contains 16 residues. V was pared by 4 bases and J by 1 base, with 10 bases of the junction left unmatched. The CDR3 sequence is CASSSWAGDAQETQYF. CDR3 DNA sequence: TGTGCCAGCAGCAGTTGGGCGGGAGATGCCCAAGAGACCCAGTACTTC.

The rearrangement links TRBV28 to TRBJ2-7, with 8 bases lining up with TRBD1. The CDR3 runs to 12 residues. Looked up from germline, CDR1 is MDHEN and CDR2 is SYDVKM. V shed 8 bases and J 5 bases; nucleotides not matched to a gene: 5. In DNA form, the CDR3 reads TGTGCCAGCGGGGCAGGGGGCCACGAGCAGTACTTC. Translation: CASGAGGHEQYF.

The rearrangement links TRBV7-8 to TRBJ2-7; D is unclear. V lost 1 base to trimming and J lost 3 bases, with 7 bases between them. The CDR3 runs 13 residues. Germline CDR1 is SGHVS and CDR2 is FQNEAQ. In nucleotides, the CDR3 is TGTGCCAGCAGCTTAGGAATCAACTACGAGCAGTACTTC. It yields the protein CASSLGINYEQYF. Combining the CDR3 with reference TRBV7-8 and TRBJ2-7 gives the whole variable domain GAGVSQSPRYKVAKRGQDVALRCDPISGHVSLFWYQQALGQGPEFLTYFQNEAQLDKSGLPSDRFFAERPEGSVSTLKIQRTQQEDSAVYLCASSLGINYEQYFGPGTRLTVT.

This clonotype was seen a few times. The genes are TRBV12-3 or TRBV12-4 and TRBJ1-5; weak D call: TRBD1 (6 bases). V was cut by 5 bases and J by 4 bases, with 15 bases left in between. CDR3 length: 15 amino acids. CDR3 protein: CASSMITGYNQPQHF. The CDR3 DNA reads as TGTGCCAGCAGTATGATTACAGGGTATAATCAGCCCCAGCATTTT.

This clonotype was picked up many times. V and J are TRBV20-1 and TRBJ2-7; 7 positions agree with TRBD2. Per germline, CDR1 DFQATT and CDR2 SNEGSKA (reference sequence). The CDR3 has 14 residues. J was trimmed by 0 bases and V by 5 bases; bases with no gene match: 7. The CDR3 here is CSAEPPGGSYEQYF. For the CDR3, the DNA is TGCAGTGCTGAGCCCCCGGGGGGCTCCTACGAGCAGTACTTC.

In this sample, this clonotype turned up many times. V and J are TRBV7-2 and TRBJ2-2, with TRBD2 as a possible D gene (6 bases). From germline, CDR1 is SGHTA and CDR2 FQGNSA. With 4 bases removed from V and 4 bases from J, the gap between germline ends came to 7 bases. The CDR3 contains 13 residues. CDR3 loop: CASSSTSTGELFF. In DNA, the CDR3 is TGTGCCAGCAGCTCGACTAGCACCGGGGAGCTGTTTTTT.

This clonotype came up a few times. The V and J genes are TRBV28 and TRBJ2-3; D possibly uses TRBD1 or TRBD2 (5 bases each). CDR1 and CDR2 from the germline V gene are MDHEN and SYDVKM. Deletions cut 4 bases from V and 1 base from J, with 9 bases between. CDR3 length equals 14 residues. CDR3 nucleotides: TGTGCCAGCAGTTCGGGACCGCGCACAGATACGCAGTATTTT. Residues: CASSSGPRTDTQYF.

The chain recombines TRBV4-2 with TRBJ1-1; D is ambiguous. CDR3 size: 15 residues. V was pared by 0 bases and J by 0 bases, with 8 bases between. Germline V gives CDR1 LGHNA, CDR2 YNFKEQ. The CDR3 coding sequence is TGTGCCAGCAGCCAAGAGGGCACCATGAACACTGAAGCTTTCTTT. This sequence encodes CASSQEGTMNTEAFF.

This clonotype occurred a few times. The chain's CDR3 is CASTILEAGYEQYF. CDR3 bases: TGTGCCAGCACCATCCTTGAGGCCGGCTACGAGCAGTACTTC. The J gene is TRBJ2-7, the V gene TRBV13; D is unclear. V was pared by 7 bases and J by 3 bases, with 16 bases between. The V gene's germline CDR1 is PRHDT and CDR2 FYEKMQ (reference sequence). This CDR3 region has 14 residues. Based on the CDR3 plus reference TRBV13 and TRBJ2-7, the full variable domain is AAGVIQSPRHLIKEKRETATLKCYPIPRHDTVYWYQQGPGQDPQFLISFYEKMQSDKGSIPDRFSAQQFSDYHSELNMSSLELGDSALYFCASTILEAGYEQYFGPGTRLTVT.

This clonotype was picked up many times. The chain employs TRBV25-1 and TRBJ2-3, with 8 bases identical to TRBD1. This CDR3 comprises 18 residues. V gave up 4 bases and J gave up 7 bases; unmatched junction bases: 19. The germline CDR1 and CDR2 sequences are MGHDK and SYGVNS. The CDR3 coding sequence is TGTGCCAGCAGTGGGGCTCCAACCGGGACAGGCATCTTTAATACGCAGTATTTT. This encodes CASSGAPTGTGIFNTQYF.

At least ten counts were recorded for this clonotype. The V gene is TRBV21-1, the J gene TRBJ2-1; the listed D gene, TRBD1, was not tested against the DNA. TRBV21-1 constitutes a pseudogene. This CDR3 spans 18 amino acids. In DNA, the CDR3 is TGTGCCAGCAGCCCCCCAGGCGGGGCAGGGGTACCCTACAATGAGCAGTTCTTC. This codes for CASSPPGGAGVPYNEQFF.

There are a few counts of this clonotype. This rearrangement joins TRBV12-3 or TRBV12-4 to TRBJ2-1; 16 bases align to TRBD2. The V segment lost 8 bases and the J segment 0 bases; nucleotides outside the gene matches: 10. This CDR3 has 19 amino acids. DNA for the CDR3: TGTGCCAGCGCCCTAACCGGGACTAGCGGGAGGGCCTCCTACAATGAGCAGTTCTTC. Protein sequence: CASALTGTSGRASYNEQFF.